This T cell receptor beta chain was identified during a study of T cell repertoires in cytomegalovirus infection. Trimming at V came to 7 bases and at J to 8 bases, leaving 9 bases not matched to a gene. This CDR3 has 14 residues. Germline V gene lookup returns CDR1 MNHEY and CDR2 SVGEGT. TCRdb reprocessed the reads via MiXCR and lists one record per CDR3 protein. The sample has hundreds of thousands of distinct CDR3 sequences; around 24% are singletons. Sequenced material: CD8+ T cells from PBMCs. The origin of this receptor is a human donor in good health (CMV status not recorded). Some clones in this sample may be carry-over from other donors' samples. The chain couples TRBV6-2 or TRBV6-3 to TRBJ2-1; 9 bases are shared with TRBD2. DNA of the CDR3: TGTGCCAGCACGGAAGGTAGCGGGGGCTATGAGCAGTTCTTC. Translating gives CASTEGSGGYEQFF.